The sequence of this TCR beta chain was determined in a study of cytomegalovirus exposure and HLA in healthy donors. Germline CDR1 is SEHNR and CDR2 is FQNEAQ (reference sequence). The CDR3 covers 16 residues. After removal of 5 bases from V and 7 bases from J, the junction contained 15 bases not matched to a gene. Use of 60 Vbeta and 13 Jbeta primers characterized the PCR. In the source study's methods: Approximately 73 million unique TCR beta chains, roughly 10 million shared, were counted in a later analysis. Generated by immunoSEQ multiplex PCR, the TCRdb table keeps only in-frame clones and is missing some. That table furnishes V, J and clone size, whereas the DNA furnished D and trimming. The table lists around 300,000 clones, 84% of them singletons.

The chain recombines TRBV7-9 with TRBJ2-7; TRBD2 matches 9 bases. The sequence came from a woman between 40 and 55 years old in good health and CMV-seropositive. Sample: PBMCs. This CDR3 is CASSPPGREGLGEQYF. DNA for the CDR3: TGTGCCAGCAGCCCACCGGGGCGGGAGGGCCTAGGAGAGCAGTACTTC. The full variable domain, its missing parts supplied by reference TRBV7-9 and TRBJ2-7, is DTGVSQNPRHKITKRGQNVTFRCDPISEHNRLYWYRQTLGQGPEFLTYFQNEAQLEKSRLLSDRFSAERPKGSFSTLEIQRTEQGDSAMYLCASSPPGREGLGEQYFGPGTRLTVT.